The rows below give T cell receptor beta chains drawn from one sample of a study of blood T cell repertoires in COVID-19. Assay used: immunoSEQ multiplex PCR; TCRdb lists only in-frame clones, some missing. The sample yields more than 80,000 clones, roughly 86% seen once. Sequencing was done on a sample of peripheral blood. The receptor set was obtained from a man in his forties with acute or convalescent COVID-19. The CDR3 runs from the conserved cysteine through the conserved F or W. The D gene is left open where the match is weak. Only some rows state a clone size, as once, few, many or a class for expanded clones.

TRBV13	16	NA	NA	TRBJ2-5	TGTGCCAGCAGCGAGGCGTACAGGGACCTACAAGAGACCCAGTACTTC	CASSEAYRDLQETQYF
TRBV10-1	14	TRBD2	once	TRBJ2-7	TGCGCCAGCAGTCCTAGCGGGCCAACCTACGAGCAGTACTTC	CASSPSGPTYEQYF
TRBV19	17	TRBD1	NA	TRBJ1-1	TGTGCCAGTAGTATGGTAACAGGGGGCAGCGGAGGCACTGAAGCTTTCTTT	CASSMVTGGSGGTEAFF
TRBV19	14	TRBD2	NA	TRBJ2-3	TGTGCCAGTAGACCAGCGGGAGTAAGCGATACGCAGTATTTT	CASRPAGVSDTQYF
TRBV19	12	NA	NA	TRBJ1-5	TGTGCCAGTAGTGCGCGGGGGGAGCCCCAGCATTTT	CASSARGEPQHF
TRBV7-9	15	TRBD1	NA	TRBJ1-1	TGTGCCAGCAGCTTTTGGACAGGGATAAACACTGAAGCTTTCTTT	CASSFWTGINTEAFF
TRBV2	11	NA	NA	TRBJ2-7	TGTGCCAGCCGGGACTTACACGAGCAGTACTTC	CASRDLHEQYF
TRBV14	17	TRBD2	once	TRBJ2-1	TGTGCCAGCAGCCCGGGACTAGCGGTTAGCTCCTACAATGAGCAGTTCTTC	CASSPGLAVSSYNEQFF
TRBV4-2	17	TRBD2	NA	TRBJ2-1	TGTGCCAGCAGCCTCGCCGGAGGAGGGCTAGCGGGAGGAGAGCAGTTCTTC	CASSLAGGGLAGGEQFF
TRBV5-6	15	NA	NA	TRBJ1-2	TGTGCCAGCAGCTTGGCCGGCAGGTTTAACTATGGCTACACCTTC	CASSLAGRFNYGYTF
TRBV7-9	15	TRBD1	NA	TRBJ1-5	TGTGCCAGCAGCCTCTCCGGGACAGGGTATCAGCCCCAGCATTTT	CASSLSGTGYQPQHF
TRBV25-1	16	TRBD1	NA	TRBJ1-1	TGTGCCAGCAGTGAAAACAGGGGCGGGATGAACACTGAAGCTTTCTTT	CASSENRGGMNTEAFF
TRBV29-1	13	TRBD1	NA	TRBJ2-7	TGCAGCGTTGCGGGACAGGGTCGCTACGAGCAGTACTTC	CSVAGQGRYEQYF
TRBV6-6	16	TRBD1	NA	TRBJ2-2	TGTGCCAGCAGTTACTCGGACAGGGAGAACACCGGGGAGCTGTTTTTT	CASSYSDRENTGELFF
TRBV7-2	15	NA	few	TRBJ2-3	TGTGCCAGCAGCTTAGTGGCAGGGGAGAGAGATACGCAGTATTTT	CASSLVAGERDTQYF
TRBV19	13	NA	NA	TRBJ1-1	TGTGCCAGTAGTATAGGCAGGGTAGCTGAAGCTTTCTTT	CASSIGRVAEAFF
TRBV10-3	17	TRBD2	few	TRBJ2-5	TGTGCCATCAGTGACCCGGCGGGGACTAGCGCACAAGAGACCCAGTACTTC	CAISDPAGTSAQETQYF
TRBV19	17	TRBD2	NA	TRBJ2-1	TGTGCCAGTAGTCCAGGGACTAGCGGGAGCCCCGCCGTTGAGCAGTTCTTC	CASSPGTSGSPAVEQFF
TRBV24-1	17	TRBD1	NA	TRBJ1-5	TGTGCCACCAGTGAAGACAGGGAGTCGGATAGCAATCAGCCCCAGCATTTT	CATSEDRESDSNQPQHF
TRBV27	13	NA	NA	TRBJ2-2	TGTGCCAGCATGCGGGCGGGTACCGGGGAGCTGTTTTTT	CASMRAGTGELFF
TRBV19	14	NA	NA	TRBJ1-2	TGTGCCAGTACACGGGGAGGGTTCTACTATGGCTACACCTTC	CASTRGGFYYGYTF
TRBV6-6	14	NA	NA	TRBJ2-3	TGTGCCAGCAGTTACGAACCAGGCACAGATACGCAGTATTTT	CASSYEPGTDTQYF
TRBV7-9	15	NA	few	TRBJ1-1	TGTGCCAGCAGCTTAGGAAATATCGTAGACACTGAAGCTTTCTTT	CASSLGNIVDTEAFF
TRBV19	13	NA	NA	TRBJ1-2	TGTGCCAGTAGTATAGACAGGTTCTATGGCTACACCTTC	CASSIDRFYGYTF
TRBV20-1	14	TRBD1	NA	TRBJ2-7	TGCAGTGCTAGTACCGGGACAGGGGGCAGAGAGCAGTACTTC	CSASTGTGGREQYF
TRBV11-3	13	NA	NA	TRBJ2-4	TGTGCCAGCAGCTTAGGGGCCGGGGACATTCAGTACTTC	CASSLGAGDIQYF
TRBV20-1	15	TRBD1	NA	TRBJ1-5	TGCAGTGCTAGTTTTATGGGACAGGGCAATCAGCCCCAGCATTTT	CSASFMGQGNQPQHF
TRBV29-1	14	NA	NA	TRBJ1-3	TGCAGCGCCATGAATCCAGGGGATGGAAACACCATATATTTT	CSAMNPGDGNTIYF
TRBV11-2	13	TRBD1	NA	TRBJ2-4	TGTGCCAGCAGCTTATCCCCAGGGGGCATTCAGTACTTC	CASSLSPGGIQYF
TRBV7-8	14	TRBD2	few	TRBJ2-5	TGTGCCAGCAGCTTTAGCGGGAGTGAAGAGACCCAGTACTTC	CASSFSGSEETQYF
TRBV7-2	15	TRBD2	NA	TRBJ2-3	TGTGCCAGCAGGGTGGTAGCGGGGGGGCCAGATACGCAGTATTTT	CASRVVAGGPDTQYF
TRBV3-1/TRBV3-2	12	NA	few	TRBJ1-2	TGTGCCACCCGGGCAGGGAATTCTGGCTACACCTTC	CATRAGNSGYTF
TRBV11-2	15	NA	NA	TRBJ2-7	TGTGCCAGCAGCTTTTGGTCCCGTAGCTCCTACGAGCAGTACTTC	CASSFWSRSSYEQYF
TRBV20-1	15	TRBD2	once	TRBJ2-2	TGCAGTGCTAGTCGTGAGGCGGGAGGAACCGGGGAGCTGTTTTTT	CSASREAGGTGELFF
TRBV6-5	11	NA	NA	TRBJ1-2	TGTGCCAGCAGTCGGGACTATGGCTACACCTTC	CASSRDYGYTF
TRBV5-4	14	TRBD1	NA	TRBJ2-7	TGTGCCAGCAGCCGGGACAGGGGGCCCTACGAGCAGTACTTC	CASSRDRGPYEQYF
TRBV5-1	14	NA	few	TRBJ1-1	TGCGCCAGCAGCGCCAGGGGCCTGGGCACTGAAGCTTTCTTT	CASSARGLGTEAFF
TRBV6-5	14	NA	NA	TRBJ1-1	TGTGCCAGCAGTAAAAGGGGCCGCCAGACTGAAGCTTTCTTT	CASSKRGRQTEAFF
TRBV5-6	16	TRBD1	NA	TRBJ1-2	TGTGCCAGCAGCCCGACTCGGACAGGCTTGAACTATGGCTACACCTTC	CASSPTRTGLNYGYTF
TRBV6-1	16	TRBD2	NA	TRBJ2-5	TGTGCCAGCAGTGTGTCGACTAGCGGGAGCCCGGAGACCCAGTACTTC	CASSVSTSGSPETQYF
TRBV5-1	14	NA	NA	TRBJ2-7	TGCGCCAGCAGCTTGGAGGGAGTCCCCCACGAGCAGTACTTC	CASSLEGVPHEQYF
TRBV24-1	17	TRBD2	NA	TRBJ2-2	TGTGCCACCAGTGATTTGGTAGGCCTAGCGGGTACCGGGGAGCTGTTTTTT	CATSDLVGLAGTGELFF
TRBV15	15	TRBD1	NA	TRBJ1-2	TGTGCCACCAGCAGAGATTCCCCCGACAGGGGGGGCTACACCTTC	CATSRDSPDRGGYTF
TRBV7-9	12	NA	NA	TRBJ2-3	TGTGCCAGCAGCCCTAGCACAGATACGCAGTATTTT	CASSPSTDTQYF